The 24 T cell receptor beta chains reported below all come from one sample, sequenced in a study of OX40 agonist ivuxolimab in advanced cancers. The repertoire was sequenced with immunoSEQ multiplex PCR; TCRdb's copy has only in-frame clones and lacks some. This table has tens of thousands of clones, 80% to 90% appearing once. This material consisted of CD4+ or CD8+ T cells sorted from blood, taken in a trial of the OX40 agonist ivuxolimab. These TCRs come from an adult with an advanced solid tumor such as melanoma, head and neck, liver or kidney cancer.

The chain combines TRBV19 with TRBJ1-1, with a weak D call TRBD1 (6 bases). Germline V lookup: CDR1 LNHDA, CDR2 SQIVND (reference sequence). This CDR3 contains 14 residues. The V end was cut by 7 bases, the J end by 3 bases, with 15 bases between. CDR3 loop: CASKLQGVDTEAFF. The CDR3 nucleotides are TGTGCCAGTAAACTACAGGGTGTGGACACTGAAGCTTTCTTT.

The rearrangement uses TRBV5-4 and TRBJ1-4; 7 bases line up with TRBD1. V trimming: 0 bases; J trimming: 5 bases; junction bases outside the gene matches: 4. CDR1 is SGHNT and CDR2 is YYREEE in the germline V gene (reference sequence). CDR3 size: 15 residues. CDR3 sequence: CASSLGGQSNEKLFF. The CDR3 DNA follows: TGTGCCAGCAGCTTGGGGGGACAGTCAAATGAAAAACTGTTTTTT.

This chain uses TRBV11-2 with TRBJ2-3; no definite D call. V was trimmed by 5 bases and J by 0 bases, leaving 12 bases between them. Germline values: CDR1 SGHAT, CDR2 FQNNGV. The CDR3 is made up of 15 amino acids. The CDR3 loop is CASSHRLTSTDTQYF. The DNA for the CDR3 is TGTGCCAGCAGCCATAGATTAACTAGCACAGATACGCAGTATTTT.

The rearrangement uses TRBV7-3 and TRBJ2-3; 7 nucleotides line up with TRBD1. The V gene end was trimmed by 3 bases and the J gene end by 6 bases; junction bases not matched to a gene: 6. The CDR3 extends over 14 amino acids. Germline V gene data show CDR1 as SGHTA and CDR2 as FQGTGA. CDR3 amino acids: CASSFRDRVDTQYF. The CDR3 DNA reads TGTGCCAGCAGCTTCCGGGACAGAGTGGATACGCAGTATTTT.

The chain employs TRBV14 and TRBJ2-3; D unresolved. The CDR3 spans 16 residues. V was shortened by 0 bases and J by 7 bases, with 17 bases between the two germline ends. CDR1 is SGHDN and CDR2 is FVKESK in the germline V gene. As DNA, the CDR3 is TGTGCCAGCAGCCAAGAACTTGGACCCCCTTTTCATACGCAGTATTTT. As protein: CASSQELGPPFHTQYF. Full variable domain (outside the CDR3, taken from reference TRBV14 and TRBJ2-3): EAGVTQFPSHSVIEKGQTVTLRCDPISGHDNLYWYRRVMGKEIKFLLHFVKESKQDESGMPNNRFLAERTGGTYSTLKVQPAELEDSGVYFCASSQELGPPFHTQYFGPGTRLTVL.

V and J are TRBV7-9 and TRBJ2-2, with D uncertain. Germline V CDR1 and CDR2: SEHNR, FQNEAQ (reference sequence). The V end was cut by 3 bases, the J end by 4 bases, with 3 bases between. This CDR3 is built from 12 residues. CDR3 sequence (DNA): TGTGCCAGCAGCTTCGGCACCGGGGAGCTGTTTTTT. It codes for CASSFGTGELFF.

CDR3 nucleotides: TGTGCCAGTGGACACTCAGTCAGGAACACTGAAGCTTTCTTT. The encoded protein is CASGHSVRNTEAFF. V usage is TRBV19 and J usage is TRBJ1-1; D might be TRBD1 (5 bases). The V gene lost 8 bases and the J gene lost 1 base, with 14 bases spanning the gap. CDR1 and CDR2 (germline): LNHDA, SQIVND (reference sequence). The CDR3 contains 14 residues. The full variable domain, with the rest looked up from reference TRBV19 and TRBJ1-1, is DGGITQSPKYLFRKEGQNVTLSCEQNLNHDAMYWYRQDPGQGLRLIYYSQIVNDFQKGDIAEGYSVSREKKESFPLTVTSAQKNPTAFYLCASGHSVRNTEAFFGQGTRLTVV.

The V gene is TRBV5-1, the J gene TRBJ2-1; D might be TRBD1 or TRBD2, each matching 6 bases. CDR1 is SGHRS and CDR2 is YFSETQ in the germline V gene. Deletions cut 1 base from V and 7 bases from J, with 18 bases between. The CDR3 extends over 16 amino acids. The CDR3 protein is CASSLHVVGGKNEQFF. The CDR3, as DNA: TGCGCCAGCAGCTTGCACGTAGTAGGGGGGAAGAATGAGCAGTTCTTC.

The V and J genes are TRBV6-6 and TRBJ1-4; D ambiguous. The CDR3 has 13 residues. Trimming took off 7 bases at V and 4 bases at J, with 10 bases between the two ends. Germline loops: CDR1 MNHNY, CDR2 SVGAGI (reference sequence). The DNA for the CDR3 is TGTGCCAGCATCCGGGCGGGTAATGAAAAACTGTTTTTT. Protein sequence: CASIRAGNEKLFF.

V usage is TRBV29-1 and J usage is TRBJ2-5; perhaps TRBD1 as D (6 bases). V lost 7 bases and J lost 5, with 14 bases in between. The CDR3 runs 12 residues. CDR1 is SQVTM and CDR2 is ANQGSEA in the germline V gene. In nucleotides, the CDR3 is TGCAGCGGCGCCACAGGGTCGGAGACCCAGTACTTC. Translating gives CSGATGSETQYF.

The DNA for the CDR3 is TGTGCCAGTAGTCCGTGGGACGGGAACACTGAAGCTTTCTTT. The encoded protein is CASSPWDGNTEAFF. This chain uses TRBV19 with TRBJ1-1; D perhaps matches TRBD1 (5 bases). V was clipped by 5 bases and J by 1 base, with 11 bases between them. The CDR3 contains 14 residues. Germline V lookup: CDR1 LNHDA, CDR2 SQIVND (reference sequence).

This clone was observed a few times. The CDR3 sequence: CASSQDLEAQAFF. In DNA form, the CDR3 reads TGTGCCAGCAGCCAAGATTTGGAGGCCCAAGCTTTCTTT. The J gene is TRBJ1-1, the V gene TRBV14, with D hard to call. There are 13 residues in the CDR3. Trimming stripped 0 bases from V and 9 bases from J, with 11 bases between. Germline V CDR1 and CDR2: SGHDN, FVKESK.

The chain combines TRBV13 with TRBJ1-2, with D hard to call. The ends were cut back, 5 bases at V and 2 bases at J, with 9 bases in the middle. The CDR3 consists of 13 residues. Per germline, CDR1 PRHDT and CDR2 FYEKMQ (reference sequence). CDR3 sequence: CASSRTVNYGYTF. The CDR3 coding sequence is TGTGCCAGCAGCAGGACCGTAAACTATGGCTACACCTTC.

The table lists this clone with a few counts. This sequence joins TRBV6-1 and TRBJ1-5; D uncertain. Germline V gene lookup returns CDR1 MNHNS and CDR2 SASEGT. V shed 3 bases and J shed 0 bases, with 9 bases lying between them. CDR3 length: 15 residues. The CDR3 is CASSDWSYSNQPQHF. CDR3 nucleotide sequence: TGTGCCAGCAGTGATTGGAGCTATAGCAATCAGCCCCAGCATTTT.

V is TRBV28 and J is TRBJ1-2; D is perhaps TRBD1 (6 bases). V was trimmed by 4 bases and J by 6 bases, leaving 15 bases between them. CDR1 and CDR2 from the germline V gene are MDHEN and SYDVKM. The CDR3 covers 14 residues. CDR3 sequence reads: CASSSTGRGHGYTF. DNA of the CDR3: TGTGCCAGCAGTTCCACGGGCAGGGGACATGGCTACACCTTC.

The CDR3, as DNA: TGTGCCAGCAGTCAAGACAGGTACGAGCAGTACTTC. Translating gives CASSQDRYEQYF. The rearrangement joins TRBV2 to TRBJ2-7; D may be TRBD1 (6 bases). Trimming removed 5 bases from V and 4 bases from J, with 9 bases in between. The germline V gene encodes CDR1 SNHLY and CDR2 FYNNEI. This CDR3 region has 12 residues.

The rearrangement links TRBV12-2 to TRBJ1-6. TRBV12-2 represents a pseudogene. CDR3 size: 14 residues. The CDR3 nucleotides read TGTGCAAGTCGCTTCCAGGTGGGGAATTCACCCCTCCACTTT. This sequence encodes CASRFQVGNSPLHF.

The CDR3, as DNA: TGTGCCAGCAGCGCTGGACTAGCCTCCTACAATGAGCAGTTCTTC. It specifies CASSAGLASYNEQFF. The rearrangement links TRBV5-8 to TRBJ2-1, with 8 bases that match TRBD2. CDR3 length: 15 residues. Per germline, CDR1 SGHTS and CDR2 YDEGEE. J lost 0 bases, V lost 4 bases, and 3 bases had no gene match.

V usage is TRBV5-8 and J usage is TRBJ2-3; TRBD2 might be the D (5 bases). Germline loops: CDR1 SGHTS, CDR2 YDEGEE. The CDR3 has 14 residues. V was trimmed by 1 base and J by 4 bases, leaving 10 bases between them. The DNA for the CDR3 is TGTGCCAGCAGCTTGACGGGAATCTCAGATACGCAGTATTTT. This translates into CASSLTGISDTQYF.

The CDR3 is CASSLFTSGRASVEQFF. The CDR3 DNA sequence: TGTGCCAGCAGTTTATTTACTAGCGGGAGGGCCAGTGTTGAGCAGTTCTTC. V usage is TRBV28 and J usage is TRBJ2-1; 13 nucleotides match TRBD2. In germline, CDR1 is MDHEN, CDR2 SYDVKM. The CDR3 runs 17 residues. J lost 9 bases, V lost 1 base, and 9 bases had no gene match.

The gene calls are TRBV18 and TRBJ1-1, with D uncertain. The germline CDR1 and CDR2 sequences are KGHSH and LQKENI. CDR3 length: 14 amino acids. V was trimmed by 3 bases and J by 1 base, leaving 9 bases between them. CDR3 nucleotides: TGTGCCAGCTCACCTAGACGGACGAACACTGAAGCTTTCTTT. It yields the protein CASSPRRTNTEAFF.

The genes are TRBV11-3 and TRBJ2-2; 12 bases agree with TRBD2. Trimming removed 5 bases from V and 1 base from J; junction bases left unmatched: 2. Germline lookup yields CDR1 SGHNT and CDR2 YENEEA. This CDR3 is built from 16 residues. The CDR3 is CASSPSGRGNTGELFF. As DNA, the CDR3 is TGTGCCAGCAGCCCTAGCGGGAGGGGGAACACCGGGGAGCTGTTTTTT.

V is TRBV29-1 and J is TRBJ2-5; 7 bases are a match to TRBD2. CDR3 size: 14 residues. Trimming removed 4 bases from V and 2 bases from J; junction bases left unmatched: 7. The germline V gene has CDR1 SQVTM and CDR2 ANQGSEA. CDR3 nucleotides: TGCAGCGTTGTATCGAGGGGAGGGCAAGAGACCCAGTACTTC. Encoded protein: CSVVSRGGQETQYF.

The chain links TRBV19 to TRBJ1-3, with D unresolved. The V end lost 6 bases, the J end lost 2 bases, and 5 bases lay between the germline ends. The CDR3 consists of 12 residues. Per the germline V gene, CDR1 is LNHDA and CDR2 is SQIVND (reference sequence). For the CDR3, the DNA is TGTGCCAGTAGGCCAGCTGGAAACACCATATATTTT. Translation gives CASRPAGNTIYF.